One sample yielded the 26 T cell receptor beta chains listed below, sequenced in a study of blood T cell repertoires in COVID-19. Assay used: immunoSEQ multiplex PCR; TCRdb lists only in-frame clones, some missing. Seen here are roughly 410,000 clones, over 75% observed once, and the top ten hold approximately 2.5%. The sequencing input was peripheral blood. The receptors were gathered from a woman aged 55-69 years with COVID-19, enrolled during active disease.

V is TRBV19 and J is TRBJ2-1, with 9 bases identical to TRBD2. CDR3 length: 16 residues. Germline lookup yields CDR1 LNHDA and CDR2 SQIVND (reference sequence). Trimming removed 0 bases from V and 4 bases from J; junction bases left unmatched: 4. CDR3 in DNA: TGTGCCAGTAGTATAGAGCGCCTAGCGGGATACAATGAGCAGTTCTTC. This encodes CASSIERLAGYNEQFF.

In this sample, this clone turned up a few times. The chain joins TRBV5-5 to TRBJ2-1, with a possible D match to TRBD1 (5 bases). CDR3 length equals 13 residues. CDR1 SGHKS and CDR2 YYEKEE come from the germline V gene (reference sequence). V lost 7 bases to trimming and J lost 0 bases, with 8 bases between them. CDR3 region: CASGHNSYNEQFF. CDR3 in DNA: TGTGCCAGCGGACACAACTCCTACAATGAGCAGTTCTTC.

For the CDR3, the DNA is TGTGCCAGCAGCTCTTACAGGGGTGAAGCTTTCTTT. Translation gives CASSSYRGEAFF. The chain is built from TRBV5-5 and TRBJ1-1, with TRBD1 identical over 7 bases. Germline V lookup: CDR1 SGHKS, CDR2 YYEKEE (reference sequence). J lost 7 bases, V lost 3 bases, and 3 bases had no gene match. The CDR3 runs to 12 residues. Full variable domain (remainder filled in from reference TRBV5-5 and TRBJ1-1): DAGVTQSPTHLIKTRGQQVTLRCSPISGHKSVSWYQQVLGQGPQFIFQYYEKEERGRGNFPDRFSARQFPNYSSELNVNALLLGDSALYLCASSSYRGEAFFGQGTRLTVV.

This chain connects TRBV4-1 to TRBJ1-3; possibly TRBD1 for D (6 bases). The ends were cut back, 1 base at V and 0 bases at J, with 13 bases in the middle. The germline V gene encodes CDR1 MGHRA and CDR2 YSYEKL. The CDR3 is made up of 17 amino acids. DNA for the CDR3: TGCGCCAGCAGCCAAGCGACAGGTCCCTACTCTGGAAACACCATATATTTT. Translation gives CASSQATGPYSGNTIYF.

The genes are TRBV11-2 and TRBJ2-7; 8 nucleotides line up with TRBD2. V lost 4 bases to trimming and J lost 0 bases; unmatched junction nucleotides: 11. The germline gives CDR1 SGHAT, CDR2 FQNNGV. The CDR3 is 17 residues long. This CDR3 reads CASSWGGAGAFSYEQYF. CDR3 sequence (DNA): TGTGCCAGCAGCTGGGGGGGAGCGGGGGCCTTCTCCTACGAGCAGTACTTC.

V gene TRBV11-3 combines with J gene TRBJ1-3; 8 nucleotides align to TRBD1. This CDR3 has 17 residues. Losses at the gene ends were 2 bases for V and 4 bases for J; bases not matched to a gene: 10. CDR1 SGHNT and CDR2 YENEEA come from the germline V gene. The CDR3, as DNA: TGTGCCAGCAGCTTAAGCGTCACCAGGGGGCAAGGAAACACCATATATTTT. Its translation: CASSLSVTRGQGNTIYF. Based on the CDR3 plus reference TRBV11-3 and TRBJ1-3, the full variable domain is EAGVVQSPRYKIIEKKQPVAFWCNPISGHNTLYWYLQNLGQGPELLIRYENEEAVDDSQLPKDRFSAERLKGVDSTLKIQPAELGDSAVYLCASSLSVTRGQGNTIYFGEGSWLTVV.

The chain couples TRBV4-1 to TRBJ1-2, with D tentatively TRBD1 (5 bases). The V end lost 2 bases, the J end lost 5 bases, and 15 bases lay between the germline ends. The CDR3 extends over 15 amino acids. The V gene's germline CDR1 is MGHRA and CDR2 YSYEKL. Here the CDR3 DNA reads TGCGCCAGCAGCCAACCCAATGCGGGGGGTTATGGCTACACCTTC. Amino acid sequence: CASSQPNAGGYGYTF.

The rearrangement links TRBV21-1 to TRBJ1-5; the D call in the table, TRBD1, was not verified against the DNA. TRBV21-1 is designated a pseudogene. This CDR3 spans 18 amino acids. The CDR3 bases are TGTGCCAGCAGCGAACGTGGGGACACTGAGTATAGCAATCAGCCCCAGCATTTT. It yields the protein CASSERGDTEYSNQPQHF.

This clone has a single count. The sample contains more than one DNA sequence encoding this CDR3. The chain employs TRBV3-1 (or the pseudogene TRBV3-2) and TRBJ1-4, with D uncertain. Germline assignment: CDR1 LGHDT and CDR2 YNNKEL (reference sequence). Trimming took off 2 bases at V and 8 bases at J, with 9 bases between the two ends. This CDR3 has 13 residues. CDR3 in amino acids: CASSQNRGEKLFF. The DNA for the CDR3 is TGTGCCAGCAGCCAAAATCGAGGGGAAAAACTGTTTTTT.

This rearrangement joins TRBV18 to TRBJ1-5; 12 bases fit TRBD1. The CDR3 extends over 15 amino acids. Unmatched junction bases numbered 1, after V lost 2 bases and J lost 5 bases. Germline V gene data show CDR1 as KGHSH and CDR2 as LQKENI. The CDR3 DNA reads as TGTGCCAGCTCACCAGGGACAGGGGGCTATCAGCCCCAGCATTTT. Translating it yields CASSPGTGGYQPQHF.

CDR3 sequence reads: CASSLLAGGRDRETQYF. Written as DNA, the CDR3 is TGTGCCAGCAGCTTGCTAGCGGGGGGGCGTGACAGGGAGACCCAGTACTTC. The rearrangement links TRBV5-4 to TRBJ2-5, with 12 bases aligning to TRBD2. V dropped 1 base and J dropped 5; count of bases not matched to a gene: 9. The CDR3 has 17 residues. The germline V gene encodes CDR1 SGHNT and CDR2 YYREEE (reference sequence).

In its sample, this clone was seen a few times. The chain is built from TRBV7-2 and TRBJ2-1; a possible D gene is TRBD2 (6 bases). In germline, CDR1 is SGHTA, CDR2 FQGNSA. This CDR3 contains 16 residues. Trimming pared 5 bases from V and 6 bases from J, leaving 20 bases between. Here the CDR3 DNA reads TGTGCCAGCAGCCCGACGCCGGGGGTTTTCGGCAATGAGCAGTTCTTC. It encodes CASSPTPGVFGNEQFF.

CDR3 bases: TGTGCCAGCAGTCGGGGAGGGGCGAACACTGAAGCTTTCTTT. Its protein is CASSRGGANTEAFF. This chain uses TRBV6-4 with TRBJ1-1, with a possible D match to TRBD1 (5 bases). V lost 5 bases and J 1 base, leaving 11 bases between the germline ends. The CDR3 extends over 14 amino acids. The germline CDR1 and CDR2 sequences are MRHNA and SNTAGT.

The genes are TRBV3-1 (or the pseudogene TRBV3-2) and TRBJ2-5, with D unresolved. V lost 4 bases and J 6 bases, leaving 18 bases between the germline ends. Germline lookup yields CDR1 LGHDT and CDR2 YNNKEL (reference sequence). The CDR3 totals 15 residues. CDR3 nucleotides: TGTGCCAGCAGCCCGCTCGGTAATACGGTGCAGACCCAGTACTTC. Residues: CASSPLGNTVQTQYF.

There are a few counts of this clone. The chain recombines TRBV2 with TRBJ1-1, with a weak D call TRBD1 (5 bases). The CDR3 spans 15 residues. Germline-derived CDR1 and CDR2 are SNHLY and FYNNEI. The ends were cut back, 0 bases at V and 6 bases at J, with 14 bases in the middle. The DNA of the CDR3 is TGTGCCAGCAGTGAAGCAGGTGGTGGAGGGGCTGAAGCTTTCTTT. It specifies CASSEAGGGGAEAFF. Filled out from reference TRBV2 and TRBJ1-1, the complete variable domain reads EPEVTQTPSHQVTQMGQEVILRCVPISNHLYFYWYRQILGQKVEFLVSFYNNEISEKSEIFDDQFSVERPDGSNFTLKIRSTKLEDSAMYFCASSEAGGGGAEAFFGQGTRLTVV.

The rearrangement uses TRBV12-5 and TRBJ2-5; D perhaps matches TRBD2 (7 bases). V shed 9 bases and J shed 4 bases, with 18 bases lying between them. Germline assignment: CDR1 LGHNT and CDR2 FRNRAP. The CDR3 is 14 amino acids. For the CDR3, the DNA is TGTGCTAGGAGGGGGGGGATCCCCAGAGAGACCCAGTACTTC. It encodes CARRGGIPRETQYF.

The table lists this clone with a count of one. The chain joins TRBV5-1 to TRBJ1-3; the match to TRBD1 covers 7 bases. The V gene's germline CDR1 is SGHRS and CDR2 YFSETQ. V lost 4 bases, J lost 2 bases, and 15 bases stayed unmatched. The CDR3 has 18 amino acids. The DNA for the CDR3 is TGCGCCAGCAGCCCAATTCGGGCCTGGACAGGTCCTGGAAACACCATATATTTT. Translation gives CASSPIRAWTGPGNTIYF.

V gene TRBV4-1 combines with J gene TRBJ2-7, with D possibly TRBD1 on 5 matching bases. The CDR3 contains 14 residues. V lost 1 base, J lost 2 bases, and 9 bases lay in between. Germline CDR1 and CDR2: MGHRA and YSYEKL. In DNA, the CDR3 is TGCGCCAGCAGCCAAGCACTGGGGCCCTACGAGCAGTACTTC. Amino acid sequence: CASSQALGPYEQYF.

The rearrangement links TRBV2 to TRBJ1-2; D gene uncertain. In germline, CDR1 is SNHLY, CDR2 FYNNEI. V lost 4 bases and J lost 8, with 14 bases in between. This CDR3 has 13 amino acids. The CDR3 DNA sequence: TGTGCCAGCAGTGGAGGGCTCTGGTACGGCTACACCTTC. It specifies CASSGGLWYGYTF.

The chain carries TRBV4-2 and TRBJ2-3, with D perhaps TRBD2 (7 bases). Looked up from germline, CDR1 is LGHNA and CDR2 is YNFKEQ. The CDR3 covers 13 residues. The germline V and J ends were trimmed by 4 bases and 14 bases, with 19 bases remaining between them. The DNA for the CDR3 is TGTGCCAGCAGCCCCCCCGGGCGGGGGCGTCGGTATTTT. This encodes CASSPPGRGRRYF.

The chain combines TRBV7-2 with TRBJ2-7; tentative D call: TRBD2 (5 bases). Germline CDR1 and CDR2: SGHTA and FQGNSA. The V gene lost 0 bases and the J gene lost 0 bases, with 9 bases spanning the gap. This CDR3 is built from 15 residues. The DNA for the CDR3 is TGTGCCAGCAGCTTAGCGTTGGGGAGCTCCTACGAGCAGTACTTC. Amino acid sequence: CASSLALGSSYEQYF.

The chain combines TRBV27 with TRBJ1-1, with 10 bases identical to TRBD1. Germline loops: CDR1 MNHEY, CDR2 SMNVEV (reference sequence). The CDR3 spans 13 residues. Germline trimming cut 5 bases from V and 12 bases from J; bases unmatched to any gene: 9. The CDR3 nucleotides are TGTGCCAGCAGTCCCGGGACAGGGGAGGCGACTTTCTTT. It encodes CASSPGTGEATFF.

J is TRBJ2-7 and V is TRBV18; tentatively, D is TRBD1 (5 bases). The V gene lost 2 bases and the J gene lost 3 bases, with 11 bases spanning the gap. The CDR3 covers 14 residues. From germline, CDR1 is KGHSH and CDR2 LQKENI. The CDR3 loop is CASSPTKGNYEQYF. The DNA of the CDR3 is TGTGCCAGCTCACCAACCAAGGGGAACTACGAGCAGTACTTC.

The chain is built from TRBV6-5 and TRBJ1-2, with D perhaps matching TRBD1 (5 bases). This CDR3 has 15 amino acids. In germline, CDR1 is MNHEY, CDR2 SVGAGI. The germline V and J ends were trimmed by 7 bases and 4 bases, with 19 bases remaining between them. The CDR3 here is CASTDAGRDFYGYTF. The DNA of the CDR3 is TGTGCCAGCACGGACGCCGGTCGGGACTTCTATGGCTACACCTTC.

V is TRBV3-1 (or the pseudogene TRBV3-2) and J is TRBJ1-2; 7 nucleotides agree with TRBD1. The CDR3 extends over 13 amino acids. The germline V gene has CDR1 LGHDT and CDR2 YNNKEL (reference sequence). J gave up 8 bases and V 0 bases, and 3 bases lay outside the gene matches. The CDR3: CASSQEQGRGYTF. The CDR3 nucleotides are TGTGCCAGCAGCCAAGAACAGGGGAGAGGCTACACCTTC.

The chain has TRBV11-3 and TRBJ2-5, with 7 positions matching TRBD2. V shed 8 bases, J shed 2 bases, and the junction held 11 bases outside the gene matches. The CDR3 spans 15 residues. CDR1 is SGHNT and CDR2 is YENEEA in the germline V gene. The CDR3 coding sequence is TGTGCCAGCGACCTCCCTGAGCGGGGACAAGAGACCCAGTACTTC. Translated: CASDLPERGQETQYF.